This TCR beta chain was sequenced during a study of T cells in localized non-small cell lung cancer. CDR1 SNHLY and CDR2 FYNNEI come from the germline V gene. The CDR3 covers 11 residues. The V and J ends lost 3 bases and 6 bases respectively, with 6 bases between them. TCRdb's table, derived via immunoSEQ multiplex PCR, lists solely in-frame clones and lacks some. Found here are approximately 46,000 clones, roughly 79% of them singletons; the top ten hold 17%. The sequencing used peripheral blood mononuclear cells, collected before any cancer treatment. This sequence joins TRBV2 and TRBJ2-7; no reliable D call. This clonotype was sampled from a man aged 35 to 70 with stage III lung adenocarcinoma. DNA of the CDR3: TGTGCCAGCAGTGATGATCTCGAGCAGTACTTC. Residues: CASSDDLEQYF.